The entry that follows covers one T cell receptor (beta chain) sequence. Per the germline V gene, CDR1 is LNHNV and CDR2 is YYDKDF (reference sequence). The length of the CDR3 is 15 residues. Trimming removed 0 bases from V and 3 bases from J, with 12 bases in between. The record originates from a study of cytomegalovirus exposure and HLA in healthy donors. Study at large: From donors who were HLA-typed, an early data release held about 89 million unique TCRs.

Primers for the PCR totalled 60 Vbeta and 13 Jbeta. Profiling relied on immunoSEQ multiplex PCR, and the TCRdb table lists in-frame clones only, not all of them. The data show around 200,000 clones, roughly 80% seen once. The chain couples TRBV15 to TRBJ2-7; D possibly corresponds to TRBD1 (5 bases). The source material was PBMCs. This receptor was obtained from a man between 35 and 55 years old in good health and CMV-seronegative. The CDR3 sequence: CATSRDSRQGYEQYF. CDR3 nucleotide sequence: TGTGCCACCAGCAGAGATAGTCGGCAGGGCTACGAGCAGTACTTC.